This is a list of T cell receptor beta chains from one sample in a study of T-cell memory formation after mild COVID-19. TCRdb independently ran MiXCR on the 5' RACE reads; one entry per CDR3 protein. Among just under 150,000 distinct CDR3 sequences, approximately 21% were seen once, and the ten largest hold under 2.5%. Sequences were obtained from PBMCs or a T cell subset sorted from them (not recorded which). The receptors here all came from an adult woman who had mild COVID-19 (a few samples of this study predate the infection). Cell type and time point are not known. CDR3s include the opening cysteine and the closing phenylalanine or tryptophan. Fields, in order: D gene, J gene, CDR3 length, V gene, clone size, CDR3 DNA, CDR3 protein. D genes are given only for firm matches. Rows give clone size only sometimes, using once, few, many, or a class for an expanded clone.

TRBD1 TRBJ1-4 17 TRBV5-1 - TGCGCCAGCAGCCCGTTCGTCGGACAGGGGGCGAGTGAAAAACTGTTTTTT CASSPFVGQGASEKLFF
TRBD2 TRBJ2-1 17 TRBV5-1 - TGCGCCAGCAGCAGAACTAGCGGGGGGAGCTCCTACAATGAGCAGTTCTTC CASSRTSGGSSYNEQFF
- TRBJ1-4 12 TRBV12-3/TRBV12-4 - TGTGCCAGCAGTTGGGGTGGAGGAAAACTGTTTTTT CASSWGGGKLFF
- TRBJ1-1 8 TRBV19 - TGTGCCGGCACTGAAGCTTTCTTT CAGTEAFF
TRBD2 TRBJ2-5 16 TRBV20-1 few TGCAGTGCTAGAGATGAACTAGCGGGTCTTCAAGAGACCCAGTACTTC CSARDELAGLQETQYF
TRBD2 TRBJ2-5 16 TRBV11-2 - TGTGCCAGCAGCCCCTCTGCGCGGGGGAGAGAAGAGACCCAGTACTTC CASSPSARGREETQYF
- TRBJ1-1 12 TRBV7-9 - TGTGCCAGCGTACATGGGTACACTGAAGCTTTCTTT CASVHGYTEAFF
- TRBJ2-5 11 TRBV18 - TGTGCCAGCTCACCGGATGAGACCCAGTACTTC CASSPDETQYF
TRBD2 TRBJ2-7 13 TRBV20-1 - TGCAGTGCTAGTCTAGCGGGAGCGTATGAACAGTACTTC CSASLAGAYEQYF
- TRBJ1-3 16 TRBV6-6 medium-sized TGTGCCAGCAGTCGGCAGGATACGATAGGTGGAAACACCATATATTTT CASSRQDTIGGNTIYF
- TRBJ2-1 15 TRBV11-2 - TGTGCCAGCAGCTTACTGGGGGGGGCAGGGAATGAGCAGTTCTTC CASSLLGGAGNEQFF
TRBD2 TRBJ2-5 22 TRBV19 - TGTGCCACGCCTGATGTGCCAGTATGCGCTAGCGGGAGAGGAAGGGACCAAGAGACCCAGTACTTC CATPDVPVCASGRGRDQETQYF
- TRBJ2-2 15 TRBV27 - TGTGCCAGCAGTTTATCGGACAGTATCACCGGGGAGCTGTTTTTT CASSLSDSITGELFF
- TRBJ1-4 15 TRBV4-1 few TGCGCCAGCAGTTCTTCTGGAACAGGGAACGAAAAACTGTTTTTT CASSSSGTGNEKLFF
- TRBJ2-1 14 TRBV6-2/TRBV6-3 few TGTGCCAGCAGTTACCTCAGGGGTGGCAATGAGCAGTTCTTC CASSYLRGGNEQFF
- TRBJ2-7 16 TRBV3-1 - TGTGCCAGCAGCCAGACCAGGGGCTCTTTCTCCTACGAGCAGTACTTC CASSQTRGSFSYEQYF
- TRBJ1-2 15 TRBV12-3/TRBV12-4 - TGTGCCAGCAGGAGCCTCACGGGGGGCTCAGGCGGCTACACCTTC CASRSLTGGSGGYTF
- TRBJ2-5 16 TRBV29-1 few TGCAGCGTGACGAACCCAAACAGGACCTACCAAGAGACCCAGTACTTC CSVTNPNRTYQETQYF
TRBD1 TRBJ2-1 15 TRBV6-5 - TGTGCCAGCAGGACGGACAGGGGAGGGTACAATGAGCAGTTCTTC CASRTDRGGYNEQFF
- TRBJ2-5 13 TRBV3-1 few TGTGCCAGCAGCCAACGCCGGCAAGAGACCCAGTACTTC CASSQRRQETQYF
- TRBJ2-1 14 TRBV5-4 few TGTGCCAGCAGCTTGTTGGCTAGCCACAATGAGCAGTTCTTC CASSLLASHNEQFF
- TRBJ2-7 14 TRBV10-3 - TGTGCCATCAGTGAGTCGGAGGGCTCCTCAGAGCAGTACTTC CAISESEGSSEQYF
TRBD2 TRBJ2-2 16 TRBV5-6 - TGTGCCAGCAGCTCGACTAGCTTCGTGAACACCGGGGAGCTGTTTTTT CASSSTSFVNTGELFF
- TRBJ2-3 16 TRBV29-1 few TGCAGCTCAAGGACACCGCAGACTAGGACCACAGATACGCAGTATTTT CSSRTPQTRTTDTQYF
TRBD2 TRBJ2-1 16 TRBV11-3 few TGTGCCAGCAGCCCAAGACTAGCGGGCTATTCTTCAGAGCAGTTCTTC CASSPRLAGYSSEQFF
- TRBJ2-2 13 TRBV24-1 - TGTGCCACCAGTGACTCAGGAGCGCGGGAGCTGTTTTTT CATSDSGARELFF
- TRBJ2-1 13 TRBV19 - TGTGCCAGTATGGCCTGGGGTTACAATGAGCAGTTCTTC CASMAWGYNEQFF
TRBD2 TRBJ2-1 14 TRBV7-2 few TGTGCCAGCAGCTTAGCCGGGGGGGTAAGTGAGCAGTTCTTC CASSLAGGVSEQFF
TRBD2 TRBJ2-1 16 TRBV20-1 - TGCAGTGCCATAGGAGTGGCGGGGGGCTACTACAATGAGCAGTTCTTC CSAIGVAGGYYNEQFF
- TRBJ2-7 13 TRBV27 - TGTGCCAGCAGTTTTCGGATCTCCTACGAGCAGTACTTC CASSFRISYEQYF
TRBD1 TRBJ2-2 18 TRBV5-6 - TGTGCCAGCAGCCGCGGTTGGGGACAGGGGGCGAACACCGGGGAGCTGTTTTTT CASSRGWGQGANTGELFF
- TRBJ2-2 15 TRBV20-1 few TGCAGTGCTAGTCGAGCCAGTGTGAACACCGGGGAGCTGTTTTTT CSASRASVNTGELFF
TRBD1 TRBJ2-5 15 TRBV5-1 many TGCGCCACCTCAGGGACAGGGACCCGTTTGGAGACCCAGTACTTC CATSGTGTRLETQYF
- TRBJ2-7 14 TRBV12-3/TRBV12-4 - TGTGCCAGCAGTCTTTCGTGGACTTCGTACGAGCAGTACTTC CASSLSWTSYEQYF
TRBD1 TRBJ2-5 13 TRBV7-3 many TGTGCCACCGGACAGGGTATGGGAGAGACCCAGTACTTC CATGQGMGETQYF
TRBD2 TRBJ2-1 15 TRBV7-2 - TGTGCCAGCAGGCCAACTAGCGGGAACCTGGGTGAGCAGTTCTTC CASRPTSGNLGEQFF
TRBD2 TRBJ2-1 17 TRBV6-5 - TGTGCCAGCAGTTACTCGGGACTAGCGGGGGCTTTGAATGAGCAGTTCTTC CASSYSGLAGALNEQFF
- TRBJ2-3 14 TRBV21-1 few TGTGCCAGCAGCAAATCACCGGGGAGGGATACGCAGTATTTT CASSKSPGRDTQYF
- TRBJ1-5 13 TRBV12-3/TRBV12-4 - TGTGCCAGCAGTTTAGCGGCAAACCAGCCCCAGCATTTT CASSLAANQPQHF
- TRBJ1-5 13 TRBV12-3/TRBV12-4 few TGTGCCAGCAGTTTAACCCCCGGACAGCCCCAGCATTTT CASSLTPGQPQHF
- TRBJ1-5 11 TRBV24-1 few TGTGCCACGGGAAACAATCAGCCCCAGCATTTT CATGNNQPQHF
TRBD1 TRBJ2-1 15 TRBV20-1 - TGCAGTGCTAGAGAAGAGGGGGCCCTCTTCAATGAGCAGTTCTTC CSAREEGALFNEQFF
- TRBJ2-7 16 TRBV24-1 many TGTGCCACCAGTGACCCCGGGCAGGGGAACTCCTACGAGCAGTACTTC CATSDPGQGNSYEQYF
TRBD1 TRBJ2-7 14 TRBV29-1 few TGCAGCGTCCTCGACAGGGCCCGATCCTACGAGCAGTACTTC CSVLDRARSYEQYF
- TRBJ2-6 14 TRBV20-1 - TGCAGTGCTAATCCCTACTCTGGGGCCAACGTCCTGACTTTC CSANPYSGANVLTF
- TRBJ1-1 14 TRBV18 - TGTGCCAGCTCACCTCAGAGGGGGAACACTGAAGCTTTCTTT CASSPQRGNTEAFF
- TRBJ2-7 14 TRBV5-1 few TGCGCCAGCAGCCCCGGACAAGCCTCCTACGAGCAGTACTTC CASSPGQASYEQYF
- TRBJ2-3 15 TRBV5-1 - TGCGCCAGCAGCTTAACCGCGGGATCGAGGGATACGCAGTATTTT CASSLTAGSRDTQYF
- TRBJ2-1 12 TRBV12-3/TRBV12-4 - TGTGCCAGCAGTTTAAACCGACAAGAGCAGTTCTTC CASSLNRQEQFF
- TRBJ1-4 16 TRBV7-9 - TGTGCCAGCAGCTTACCCGCCGGGGCAACTAATGAAAAACTGTTTTTT CASSLPAGATNEKLFF
- TRBJ1-5 14 TRBV12-3/TRBV12-4 - TGTGCCAGCAGTCTGGACAGCCCCAATCAGCCCCAGCATTTT CASSLDSPNQPQHF
- TRBJ2-5 16 TRBV24-1 - TGTGCCACCAGTGATTCCCACCTCGTCCTGCAAGAGACCCAGTACTTC CATSDSHLVLQETQYF
TRBD1 TRBJ2-7 14 TRBV4-2 - TGTGCCAGCAGCCAAGGACAGGGAACCTACGAGCAGTACTTC CASSQGQGTYEQYF
- TRBJ2-3 13 TRBV5-5 few TGTGCCAGCAGTCAGGGGGGCGCGAACCCCTCGGATTTT CASSQGGANPSDF
- TRBJ2-1 14 TRBV4-3 few TGCGCCAGCAGCCGGTCCTGGGGGGACAATGAGCAGTTCTTC CASSRSWGDNEQFF